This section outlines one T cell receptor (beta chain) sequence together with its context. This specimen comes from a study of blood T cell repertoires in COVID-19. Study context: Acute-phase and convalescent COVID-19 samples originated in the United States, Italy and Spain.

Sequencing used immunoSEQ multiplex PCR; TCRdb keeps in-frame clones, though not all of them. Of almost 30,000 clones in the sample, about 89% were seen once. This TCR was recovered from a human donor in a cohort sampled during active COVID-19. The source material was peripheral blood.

DNA for the CDR3: TGTGCCAGCAGCCGACTAGCGGGTAATGAGCAGTTCTTC. It encodes CASSRLAGNEQFF. This sequence joins TRBV5-6 and TRBJ2-1; 10 bases fit TRBD2. The CDR3 has 13 residues. The V gene's germline CDR1 is SGHDT and CDR2 YYEEEE. The V segment lost 4 bases and the J segment 7 bases; nucleotides outside the gene matches: 2.